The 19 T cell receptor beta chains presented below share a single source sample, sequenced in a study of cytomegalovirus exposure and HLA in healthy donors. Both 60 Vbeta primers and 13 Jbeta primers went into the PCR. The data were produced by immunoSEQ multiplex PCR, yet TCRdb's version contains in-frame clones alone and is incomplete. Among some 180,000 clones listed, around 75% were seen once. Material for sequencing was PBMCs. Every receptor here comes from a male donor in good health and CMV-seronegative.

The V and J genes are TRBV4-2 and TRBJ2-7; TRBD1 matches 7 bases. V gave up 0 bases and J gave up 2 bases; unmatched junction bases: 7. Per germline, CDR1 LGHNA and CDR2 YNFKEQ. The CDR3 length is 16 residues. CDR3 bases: TGTGCCAGCAGCCAAGATCCCACAGGGGTCCCCTACGAGCAGTACTTC. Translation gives CASSQDPTGVPYEQYF.

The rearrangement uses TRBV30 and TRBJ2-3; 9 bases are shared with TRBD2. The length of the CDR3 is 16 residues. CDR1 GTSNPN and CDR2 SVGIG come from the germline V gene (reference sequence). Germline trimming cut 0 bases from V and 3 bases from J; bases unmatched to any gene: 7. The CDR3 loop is CAWSVVAGEGTDTQYF. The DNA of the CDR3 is TGTGCCTGGAGTGTCGTAGCGGGAGAGGGGACAGATACGCAGTATTTT.

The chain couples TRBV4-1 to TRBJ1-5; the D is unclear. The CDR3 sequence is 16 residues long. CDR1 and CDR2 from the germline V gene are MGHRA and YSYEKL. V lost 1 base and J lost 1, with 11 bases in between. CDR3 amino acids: CASSQVWRGSNQPQHF. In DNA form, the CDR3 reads TGCGCCAGCAGCCAAGTTTGGCGGGGAAGCAATCAGCCCCAGCATTTT.

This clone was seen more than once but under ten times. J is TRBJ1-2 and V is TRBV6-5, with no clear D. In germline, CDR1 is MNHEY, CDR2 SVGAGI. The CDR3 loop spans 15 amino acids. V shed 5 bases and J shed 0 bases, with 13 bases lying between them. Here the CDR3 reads CASSAGFSPNYGYTF. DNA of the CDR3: TGTGCCAGCAGTGCCGGGTTTAGCCCTAACTATGGCTACACCTTC.

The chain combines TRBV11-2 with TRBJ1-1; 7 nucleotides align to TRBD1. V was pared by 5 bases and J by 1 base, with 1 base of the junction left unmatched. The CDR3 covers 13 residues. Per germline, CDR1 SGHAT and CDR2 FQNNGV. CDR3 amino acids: CASSRDRNTEAFF. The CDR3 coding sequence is TGTGCCAGCAGCAGGGACAGGAACACTGAAGCTTTCTTT.

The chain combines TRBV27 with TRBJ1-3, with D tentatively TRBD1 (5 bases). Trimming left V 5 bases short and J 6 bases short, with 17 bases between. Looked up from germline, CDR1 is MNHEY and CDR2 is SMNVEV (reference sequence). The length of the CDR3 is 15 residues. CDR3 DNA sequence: TGTGCCAGCAGTGCAAACGCGGGGACTGAAAACACCATATATTTT. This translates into CASSANAGTENTIYF.

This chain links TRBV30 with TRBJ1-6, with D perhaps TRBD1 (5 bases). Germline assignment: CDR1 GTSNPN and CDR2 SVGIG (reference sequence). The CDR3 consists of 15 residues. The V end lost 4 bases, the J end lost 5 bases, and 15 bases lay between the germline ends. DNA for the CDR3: TGTGCCTGGACCAGCCGTAGGGGTAATAATTCACCCCTCCACTTT. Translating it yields CAWTSRRGNNSPLHF. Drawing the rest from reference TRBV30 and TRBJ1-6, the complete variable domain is SQTIHQWPATLVQPVGSPLSLECTVEGTSNPNLYWYRQAAGRGLQLLFYSVGIGQISSEVPQNLSASRPQDRQFILSSKKLLLSDSGFYLCAWTSRRGNNSPLHFGNGTRLTVT.

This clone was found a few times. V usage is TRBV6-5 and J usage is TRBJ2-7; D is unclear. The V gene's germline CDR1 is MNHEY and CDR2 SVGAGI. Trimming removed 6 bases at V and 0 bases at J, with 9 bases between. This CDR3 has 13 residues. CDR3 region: CASSEQLSYEQYF. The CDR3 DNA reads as TGTGCCAGCAGCGAACAGCTCTCCTACGAGCAGTACTTC.

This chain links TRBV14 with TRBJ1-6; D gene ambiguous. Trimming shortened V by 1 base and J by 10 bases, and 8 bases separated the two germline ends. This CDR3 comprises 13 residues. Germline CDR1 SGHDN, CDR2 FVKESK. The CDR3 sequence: CASSQAVLSPLHF. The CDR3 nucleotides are TGTGCCAGCAGCCAAGCGGTCCTCTCACCCCTCCACTTT. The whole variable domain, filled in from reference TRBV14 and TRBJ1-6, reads EAGVTQFPSHSVIEKGQTVTLRCDPISGHDNLYWYRRVMGKEIKFLLHFVKESKQDESGMPNNRFLAERTGGTYSTLKVQPAELEDSGVYFCASSQAVLSPLHFGNGTRLTVT.

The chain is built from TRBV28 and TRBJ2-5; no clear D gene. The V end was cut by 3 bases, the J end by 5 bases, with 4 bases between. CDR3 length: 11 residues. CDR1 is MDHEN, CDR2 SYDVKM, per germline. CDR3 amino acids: CASSFQETQYF. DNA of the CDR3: TGTGCCAGCAGTTTTCAGGAGACCCAGTACTTC.

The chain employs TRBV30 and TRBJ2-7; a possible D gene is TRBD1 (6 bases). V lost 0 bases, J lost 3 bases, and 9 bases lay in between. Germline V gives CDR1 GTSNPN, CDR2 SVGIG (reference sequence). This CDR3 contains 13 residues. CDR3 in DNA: TGTGCCTGGAGTGTCGACAGGAACTACGAGCAGTACTTC. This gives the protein CAWSVDRNYEQYF.

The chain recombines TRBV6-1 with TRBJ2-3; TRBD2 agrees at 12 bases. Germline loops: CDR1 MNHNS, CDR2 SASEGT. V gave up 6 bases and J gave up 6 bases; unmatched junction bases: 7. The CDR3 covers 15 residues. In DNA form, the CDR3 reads TGTGCCAGCAGAATACTAGCGGGGGGTCAGGATACGCAGTATTTT. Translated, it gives CASRILAGGQDTQYF.

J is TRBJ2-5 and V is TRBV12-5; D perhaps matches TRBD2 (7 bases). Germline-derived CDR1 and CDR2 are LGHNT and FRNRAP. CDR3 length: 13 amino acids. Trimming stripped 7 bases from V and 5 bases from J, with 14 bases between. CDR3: CASAWGGAETQYF. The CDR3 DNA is TGTGCTAGTGCCTGGGGGGGGGCGGAGACCCAGTACTTC.

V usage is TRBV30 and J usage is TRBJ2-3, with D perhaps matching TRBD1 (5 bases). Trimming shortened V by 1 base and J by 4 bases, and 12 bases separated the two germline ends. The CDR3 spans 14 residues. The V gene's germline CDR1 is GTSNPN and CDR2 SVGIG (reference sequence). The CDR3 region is CAWSGQGPPDTQYF. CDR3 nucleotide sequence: TGTGCCTGGAGTGGGCAGGGTCCGCCAGATACGCAGTATTTT.

CDR3 sequence: CASSLTQGGSLGGYTF. In DNA form, the CDR3 reads TGTGCCAGCAGCTTGACACAGGGGGGTAGTTTAGGTGGCTACACCTTC. The chain employs TRBV7-2 and TRBJ1-2; the match to TRBD1 covers 8 bases. CDR1 SGHTA and CDR2 FQGNSA come from the germline V gene. J lost 7 bases, V lost 3 bases, and 13 bases had no gene match. This CDR3 is built from 16 residues.

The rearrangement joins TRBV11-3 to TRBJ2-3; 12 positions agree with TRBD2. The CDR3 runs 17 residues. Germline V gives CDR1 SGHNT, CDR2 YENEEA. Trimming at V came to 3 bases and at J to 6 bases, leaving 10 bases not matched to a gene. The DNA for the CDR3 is TGTGCCAGCAGCTTGGGAGCCACTAGCGGGGGGTCGGATACGCAGTATTTT. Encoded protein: CASSLGATSGGSDTQYF.

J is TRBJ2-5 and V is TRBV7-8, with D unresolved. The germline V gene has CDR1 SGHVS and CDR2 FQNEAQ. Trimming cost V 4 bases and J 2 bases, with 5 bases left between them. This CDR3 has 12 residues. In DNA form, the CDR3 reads TGTGCCAGCAGCTATTATCAAGAGACCCAGTACTTC. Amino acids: CASSYYQETQYF. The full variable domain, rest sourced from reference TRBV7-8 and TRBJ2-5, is GAGVSQSPRYKVAKRGQDVALRCDPISGHVSLFWYQQALGQGPEFLTYFQNEAQLDKSGLPSDRFFAERPEGSVSTLKIQRTQQEDSAVYLCASSYYQETQYFGPGTRLLVL.

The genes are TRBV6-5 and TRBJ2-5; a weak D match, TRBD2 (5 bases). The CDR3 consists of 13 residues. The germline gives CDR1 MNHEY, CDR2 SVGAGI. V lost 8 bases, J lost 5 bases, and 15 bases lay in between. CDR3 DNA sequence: TGTGCCAGCGGGAGTATGACGGTGGAGACCCAGTACTTC. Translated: CASGSMTVETQYF.

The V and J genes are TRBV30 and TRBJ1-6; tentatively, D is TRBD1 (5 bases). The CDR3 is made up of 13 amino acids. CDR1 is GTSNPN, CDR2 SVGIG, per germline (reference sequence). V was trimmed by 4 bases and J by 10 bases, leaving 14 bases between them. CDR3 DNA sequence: TGTGCCTGGATAGGATTGGGGGGATCACCCCTCCACTTT. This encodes CAWIGLGGSPLHF.